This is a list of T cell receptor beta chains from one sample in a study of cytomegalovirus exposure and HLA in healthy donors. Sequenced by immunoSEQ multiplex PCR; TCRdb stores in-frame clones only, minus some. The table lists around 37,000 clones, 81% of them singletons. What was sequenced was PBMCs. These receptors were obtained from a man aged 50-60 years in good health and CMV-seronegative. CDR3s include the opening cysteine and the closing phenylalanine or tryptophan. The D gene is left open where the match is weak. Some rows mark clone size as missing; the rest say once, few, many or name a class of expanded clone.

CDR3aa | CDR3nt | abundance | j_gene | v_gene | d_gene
CASSQLRRGEAFF | TGTGCCAGCAGCCAACTTAGACGCGGTGAAGCTTTCTTT | - | TRBJ1-1 | TRBV14 | -
CASSIVPGQGPSPTGELFF | TGTGCCAGTAGTATAGTTCCAGGACAGGGACCTTCCCCCACCGGGGAGCTGTTTTTT | - | TRBJ2-2 | TRBV19 | TRBD1
CASSFGPQGEETQYF | TGTGCCAGCAGCTTCGGCCCCCAGGGGGAAGAGACCCAGTACTTC | once | TRBJ2-5 | TRBV5-6 | TRBD1
CASSDASSGPDTQYF | TGTGCCAGCAGTGATGCGAGTAGCGGGCCAGATACGCAGTATTTT | few | TRBJ2-3 | TRBV6-1 | TRBD2
CASSEWRRISSGANVLTF | TGCGCCAGCAGTGAGTGGAGACGGATCAGCTCTGGGGCCAACGTCCTGACTTTC | - | TRBJ2-6 | TRBV10-1 | -
CASSVDRSHQETQYF | TGTGCCAGCAGCGTAGACAGGTCTCACCAAGAGACCCAGTACTTC | - | TRBJ2-5 | TRBV9 | -
CAWSVPGVEHNSPLHF | TGTGCCTGGAGTGTACCGGGGGTAGAGCATAATTCACCCCTCCACTTT | once | TRBJ1-6 | TRBV30 | -
CASSALGVGNQPQHF | TGCGCCAGCAGCGCTTTAGGGGTGGGCAATCAGCCCCAGCATTTT | few | TRBJ1-5 | TRBV5-1 | -
CSVEDTGLENIQYF | TGCAGCGTTGAAGACACAGGGCTAGAGAACATTCAGTACTTC | - | TRBJ2-4 | TRBV29-1 | -
CASSPRVGVDEAFF | TGCGCCAGCAGCCCACGTGTGGGCGTCGATGAAGCTTTCTTT | - | TRBJ1-1 | TRBV4-3 | -
CASSVVRAGGTGELFF | TGTGCCAGCAGCGTCGTCCGGGCGGGAGGTACCGGGGAGCTGTTTTTT | - | TRBJ2-2 | TRBV7-3 | TRBD2
CASSQEIQANTEAFF | TGTGCCAGCAGCCAAGAGATACAGGCAAACACTGAAGCTTTCTTT | - | TRBJ1-1 | TRBV4-2 | -
CASSRGIYYEQYF | TGTGCCAGCAGCCGCGGCATTTACTACGAGCAGTACTTC | - | TRBJ2-7 | TRBV7-9 | -
CASGTGAQETQYF | TGCGCCTCAGGGACAGGGGCTCAAGAGACCCAGTACTTC | few | TRBJ2-5 | TRBV5-1 | TRBD1
CASSYGEGALHF | TGTGCCAGCAGTTACGGTGAAGGAGCCCTCCACTTT | - | TRBJ1-6 | TRBV6-5 | -
CASSLSGTQYF | TGCGCCAGCAGCTTGAGCGGGACCCAGTACTTC | - | TRBJ2-5 | TRBV5-1 | -
CASSIGLAGSTDTRYF | TGTGCCAGCAGTATAGGACTAGCGGGAAGCACAGATACGCGGTATTTT | - | TRBJ2-3 | TRBV2 | TRBD2
CASSMSRVGNQPQHF | TGTGCCAGTAGTATGTCCCGGGTCGGCAATCAGCCCCAGCATTTT | - | TRBJ1-5 | TRBV19 | -
CASADSHSYNEQFF | TGTGCCAGCGCCGACTCCCACTCCTACAATGAGCAGTTCTTC | - | TRBJ2-1 | TRBV7-2 | -
CASSPNTGDGEKLFF | TGTGCCAGCTCACCAAATACAGGGGACGGGGAAAAACTGTTTTTT | - | TRBJ1-4 | TRBV18 | TRBD1
CASGQGLGTEAFF | TGTGCCAGCGGGCAGGGGCTGGGTACTGAAGCTTTCTTT | - | TRBJ1-1 | TRBV27 | -
CASSPAGGGAQQYF | TGTGCCAGCAGCCCGGCGGGCGGGGGGGCCCAACAGTACTTC | - | TRBJ2-5 | TRBV6-1 | TRBD2
CATSRRRMGTVNTEAFF | TGTGCCACCAGCCGAAGGCGGATGGGGACAGTGAACACTGAAGCTTTCTTT | once | TRBJ1-1 | TRBV15 | TRBD1
CASSPGEDTQYF | TGTGCCAGCAGCCCAGGGGAAGATACGCAGTATTTT | - | TRBJ2-3 | TRBV7-9 | -
CASSVDGGGDQPQHF | TGTGCCAGCAGCGTAGATGGAGGAGGTGATCAGCCCCAGCATTTT | - | TRBJ1-5 | TRBV9 | -
CASSLAADYNEQFF | TGCGCCAGCAGCTTGGCGGCGGACTACAATGAGCAGTTCTTC | - | TRBJ2-1 | TRBV5-1 | -
CASSQDRGTYEQYF | TGCGCCAGCAGCCAAGATAGGGGTACCTACGAGCAGTACTTC | - | TRBJ2-7 | TRBV4-3 | -
CSVLLGTSGSYNEQFF | TGCAGCGTTCTCCTAGGGACTAGCGGGAGTTACAATGAGCAGTTCTTC | - | TRBJ2-1 | TRBV29-1 | TRBD2
CASRSGTGNNEKLFF | TGTGCCAGCAGATCCGGGACAGGAAATAATGAAAAACTGTTTTTT | - | TRBJ1-4 | TRBV28 | TRBD1
CASSLRGRGEAFF | TGTGCCAGCAGTTTGAGGGGGCGAGGAGAAGCTTTCTTT | - | TRBJ1-1 | TRBV28 | TRBD1
CASSLAGGNSPLHF | TGCGCCAGCAGCTTGGCTGGGGGCAATTCACCCCTCCACTTT | few | TRBJ1-6 | TRBV5-1 | -
CASSHETGFYGYTF | TGTGCCAGTAGTCATGAGACAGGTTTCTATGGCTACACCTTC | few | TRBJ1-2 | TRBV19 | -
CASSPNRLAGATKDTQYF | TGTGCCAGCTCACCCAATAGACTAGCGGGAGCCACTAAGGATACGCAGTATTTT | - | TRBJ2-3 | TRBV18 | TRBD2
CASSPPRFSGGNNEQFF | TGTGCCAGCTCACCACCGAGGTTTAGCGGGGGTAACAATGAGCAGTTCTTC | - | TRBJ2-1 | TRBV18 | TRBD2
CASSLDRERHEQYF | TGTGCCAGCAGCTTAGACAGGGAAAGACACGAGCAGTACTTC | - | TRBJ2-7 | TRBV7-9 | -
CASSLEADTEAFF | TGTGCCAGCAGCTTAGAAGCGGACACTGAAGCTTTCTTT | - | TRBJ1-1 | TRBV7-6 | -
CASSQEPTTEAFF | TGCGCCAGCAGCCAAGAACCGACAACTGAAGCTTTCTTT | - | TRBJ1-1 | TRBV4-3 | -
CASSGQGTGKNEKLFF | TGTGCCAGCAGTGGCCAAGGGACAGGGAAGAATGAAAAACTGTTTTTT | few | TRBJ1-4 | TRBV6-1 | TRBD1
CASSVSSGGAHEQYF | TGTGCCAGCAGTGTGTCTAGCGGGGGGGCCCACGAGCAGTACTTC | - | TRBJ2-7 | TRBV6-1 | TRBD2
CASHLGQPTEAFF | TGTGCCAGCCACCTCGGACAGCCCACTGAAGCTTTCTTT | - | TRBJ1-1 | TRBV18 | -
CAIKALAGAGELFF | TGTGCCATCAAGGCGCTAGCGGGAGCCGGGGAGCTGTTTTTT | - | TRBJ2-2 | TRBV10-3 | TRBD2
CATEDGTSGGNEQFF | TGTGCCACCGAAGATGGGACTAGCGGGGGAAATGAGCAGTTCTTC | - | TRBJ2-1 | TRBV2 | TRBD2
CASSPSGGIYEQYF | TGTGCCAGCAGCCCAAGCGGGGGGATCTACGAGCAGTACTTC | once | TRBJ2-7 | TRBV7-2 | TRBD2
CASSSGMDRALYGYTF | TGTGCCAGCAGCTCGGGAATGGACAGGGCACTCTATGGCTACACCTTC | - | TRBJ1-2 | TRBV5-4 | TRBD1
CASRTGGGETQYF | TGTGCCAGCAGGACAGGGGGCGGGGAGACCCAGTACTTC | - | TRBJ2-5 | TRBV2 | TRBD1
CASSLEGQNYGYTF | TGCGCCAGCAGCTTGGAGGGACAGAATTATGGCTACACCTTC | - | TRBJ1-2 | TRBV5-1 | TRBD1
CASSHPRDRESYSNQPQHF | TGTGCCAGCAGCCATCCGCGGGACAGAGAGTCATATAGCAATCAGCCCCAGCATTTT | - | TRBJ1-5 | TRBV14 | TRBD1
CASNFRKGQNYGYTF | TGTGCCAGTAATTTTCGGAAGGGACAGAACTATGGCTACACCTTC | - | TRBJ1-2 | TRBV19 | TRBD1
CASSGRTGGTATDTQYF | TGTGCCAGCAGCGGACGGACAGGGGGCACGGCAACAGATACGCAGTATTTT | - | TRBJ2-3 | TRBV9 | TRBD1